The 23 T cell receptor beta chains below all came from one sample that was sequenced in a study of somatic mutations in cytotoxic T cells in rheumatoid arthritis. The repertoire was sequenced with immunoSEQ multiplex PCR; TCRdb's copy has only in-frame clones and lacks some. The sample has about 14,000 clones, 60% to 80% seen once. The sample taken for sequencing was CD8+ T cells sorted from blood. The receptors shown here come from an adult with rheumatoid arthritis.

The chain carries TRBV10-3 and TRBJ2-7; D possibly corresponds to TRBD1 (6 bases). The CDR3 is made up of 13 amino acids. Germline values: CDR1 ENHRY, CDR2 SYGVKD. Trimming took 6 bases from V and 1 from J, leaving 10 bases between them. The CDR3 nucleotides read TGTGCCATCAGGGGGGACACGTCCTACGAGCAGTACGTC. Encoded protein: CAIRGDTSYEQYV.

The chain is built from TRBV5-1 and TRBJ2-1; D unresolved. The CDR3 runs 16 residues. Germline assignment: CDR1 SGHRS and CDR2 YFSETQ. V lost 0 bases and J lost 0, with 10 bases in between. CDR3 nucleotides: TGCGCCAGCAGCTTGGATGGGATAGGCTCCTACAATGAGCAGTTCTTC. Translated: CASSLDGIGSYNEQFF.

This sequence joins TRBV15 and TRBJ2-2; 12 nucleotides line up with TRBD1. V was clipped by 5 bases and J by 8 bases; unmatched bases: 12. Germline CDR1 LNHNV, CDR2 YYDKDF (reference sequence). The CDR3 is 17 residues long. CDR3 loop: CATSGVWGQGAKGELFF. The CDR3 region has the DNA TGTGCCACCAGCGGGGTTTGGGGACAGGGGGCGAAGGGGGAGCTGTTTTTT.

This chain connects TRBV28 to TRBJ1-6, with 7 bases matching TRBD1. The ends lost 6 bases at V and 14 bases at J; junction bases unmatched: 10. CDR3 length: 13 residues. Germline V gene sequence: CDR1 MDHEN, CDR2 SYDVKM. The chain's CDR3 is CASSQGQVLTLHF. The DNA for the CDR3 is TGTGCCAGCAGCCAAGGACAGGTTTTGACCCTCCACTTT. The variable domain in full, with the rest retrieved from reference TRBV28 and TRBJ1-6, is DVKVTQSSRYLVKRTGEKVFLECVQDMDHENMFWYRQDPGLGLRLIYFSYDVKMKEKGDIPEGYSVSREKKERFSLILESASTNQTSMYLCASSQGQVLTLHFGNGTRLTVT.

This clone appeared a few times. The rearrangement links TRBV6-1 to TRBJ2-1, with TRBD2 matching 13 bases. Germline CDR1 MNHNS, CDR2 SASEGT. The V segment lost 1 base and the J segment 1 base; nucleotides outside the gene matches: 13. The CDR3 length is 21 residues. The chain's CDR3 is CASSEVSPGTSGVLSYNEQFF. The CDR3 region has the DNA TGTGCCAGCAGTGAAGTTTCCCCCGGGACTAGCGGGGTCCTATCCTACAATGAGCAGTTCTTC.

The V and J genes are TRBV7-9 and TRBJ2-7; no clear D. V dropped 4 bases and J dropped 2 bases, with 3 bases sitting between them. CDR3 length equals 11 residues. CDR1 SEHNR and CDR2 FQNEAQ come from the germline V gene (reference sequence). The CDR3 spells CASSSTYEQYF. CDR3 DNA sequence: TGTGCCAGCAGCTCAACCTACGAGCAGTACTTC.

CDR3 DNA: TGTGCCAGCAGTGAAGGTTGGTGGGGAGACTATGGCTACACCTTC. It translates to CASSEGWWGDYGYTF. This chain uses TRBV2 with TRBJ1-2, with D unresolved. The CDR3 loop spans 15 amino acids. With 1 base removed from V and 3 bases from J, the gap between germline ends came to 12 bases. Germline V gives CDR1 SNHLY, CDR2 FYNNEI.

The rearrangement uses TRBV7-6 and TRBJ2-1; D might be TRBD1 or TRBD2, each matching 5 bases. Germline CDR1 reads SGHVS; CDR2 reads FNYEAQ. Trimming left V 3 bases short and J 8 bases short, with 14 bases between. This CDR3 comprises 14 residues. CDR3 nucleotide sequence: TGTGCCAGCAGCTTCTCCATGGGGGAGCATGAGCAGTTCTTC. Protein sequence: CASSFSMGEHEQFF.

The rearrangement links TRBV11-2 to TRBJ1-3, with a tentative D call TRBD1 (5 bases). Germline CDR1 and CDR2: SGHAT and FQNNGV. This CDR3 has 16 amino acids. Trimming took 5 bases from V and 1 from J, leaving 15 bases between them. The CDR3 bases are TGTGCCAGCAGCCTGAGTGCAGGGTTTTCTGGAAACACCATATATTTT. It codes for CASSLSAGFSGNTIYF.

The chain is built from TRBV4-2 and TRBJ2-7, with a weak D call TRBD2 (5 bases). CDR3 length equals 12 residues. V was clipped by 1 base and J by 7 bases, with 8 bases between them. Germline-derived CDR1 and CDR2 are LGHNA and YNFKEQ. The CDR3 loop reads CASSQGGAEQYF. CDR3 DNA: TGTGCCAGCAGCCAAGGGGGAGCGGAGCAGTACTTC.

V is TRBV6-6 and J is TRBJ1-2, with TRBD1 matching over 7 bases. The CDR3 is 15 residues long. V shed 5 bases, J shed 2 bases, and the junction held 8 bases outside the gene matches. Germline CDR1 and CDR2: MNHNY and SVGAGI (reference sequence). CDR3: CASSPQWDRNYGYTF. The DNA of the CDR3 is TGTGCCAGCAGTCCCCAGTGGGACAGAAACTATGGCTACACCTTC.

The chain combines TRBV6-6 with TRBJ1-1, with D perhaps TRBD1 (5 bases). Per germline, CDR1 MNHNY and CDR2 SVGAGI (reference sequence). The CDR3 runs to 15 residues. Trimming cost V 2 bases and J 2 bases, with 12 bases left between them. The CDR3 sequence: CASSYGWGSNTEAFF. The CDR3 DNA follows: TGTGCCAGCAGTTACGGGTGGGGGAGTAACACTGAAGCTTTCTTT.

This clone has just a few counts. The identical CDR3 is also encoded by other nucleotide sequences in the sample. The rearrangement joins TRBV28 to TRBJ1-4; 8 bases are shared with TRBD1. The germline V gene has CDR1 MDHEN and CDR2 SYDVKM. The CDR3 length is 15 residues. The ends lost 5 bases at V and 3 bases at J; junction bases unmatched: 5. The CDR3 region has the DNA TGTGCCAGCAGTCCCGGGACAGGCCCTAATGAAAAACTGTTTTTT. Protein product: CASSPGTGPNEKLFF.

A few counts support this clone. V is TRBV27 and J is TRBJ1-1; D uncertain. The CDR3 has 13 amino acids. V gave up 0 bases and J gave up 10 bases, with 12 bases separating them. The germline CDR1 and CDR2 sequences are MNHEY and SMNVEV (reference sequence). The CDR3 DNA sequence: TGTGCCAGCAGTTTATCGAGCCGGGAGCGAGCTTTCTTT. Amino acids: CASSLSSRERAFF.

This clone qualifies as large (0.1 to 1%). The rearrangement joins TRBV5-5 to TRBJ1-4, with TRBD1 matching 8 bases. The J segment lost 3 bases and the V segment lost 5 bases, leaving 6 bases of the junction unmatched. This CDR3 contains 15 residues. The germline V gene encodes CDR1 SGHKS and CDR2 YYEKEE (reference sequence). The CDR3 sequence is CASSSRGQANEKLFF. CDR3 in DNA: TGTGCCAGCAGTTCCAGGGGGCAGGCTAATGAAAAACTGTTTTTT.

This CDR3 reads CSVEDPTGGDGEKLFF. The CDR3 DNA reads as TGCAGCGTTGAAGACCCCACAGGGGGCGACGGTGAAAAACTGTTTTTT. The gene calls are TRBV29-1 and TRBJ1-4; 9 bases are shared with TRBD1. The ends lost 0 bases at V and 7 bases at J; junction bases unmatched: 9. The CDR3 runs to 16 residues. Germline V lookup: CDR1 SQVTM, CDR2 ANQGSEA.

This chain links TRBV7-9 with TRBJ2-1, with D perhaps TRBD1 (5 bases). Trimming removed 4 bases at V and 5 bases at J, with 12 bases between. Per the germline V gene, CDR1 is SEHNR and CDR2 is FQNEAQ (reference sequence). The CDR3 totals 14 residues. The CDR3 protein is CASSSSLRDNEQFF. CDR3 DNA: TGTGCCAGCAGCTCGTCCCTCAGGGACAATGAGCAGTTCTTC.

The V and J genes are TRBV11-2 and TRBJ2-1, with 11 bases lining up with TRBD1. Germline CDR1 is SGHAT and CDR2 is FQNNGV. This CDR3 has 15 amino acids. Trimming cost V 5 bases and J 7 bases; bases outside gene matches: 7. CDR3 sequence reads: CASSPGTGGLNEQFF. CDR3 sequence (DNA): TGTGCCAGCAGCCCCGGGACAGGGGGTTTGAATGAGCAGTTCTTC.

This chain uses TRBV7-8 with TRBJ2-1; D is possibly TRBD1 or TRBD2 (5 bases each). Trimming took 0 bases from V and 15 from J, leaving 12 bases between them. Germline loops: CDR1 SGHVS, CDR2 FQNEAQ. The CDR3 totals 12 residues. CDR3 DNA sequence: TGTGCCAGCAGCTTAGCGCGTGAGGGGCTGTTCTTC. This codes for CASSLAREGLFF. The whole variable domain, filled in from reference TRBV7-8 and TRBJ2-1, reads GAGVSQSPRYKVAKRGQDVALRCDPISGHVSLFWYQQALGQGPEFLTYFQNEAQLDKSGLPSDRFFAERPEGSVSTLKIQRTQQEDSAVYLCASSLAREGLFFGPGTRLTVL.

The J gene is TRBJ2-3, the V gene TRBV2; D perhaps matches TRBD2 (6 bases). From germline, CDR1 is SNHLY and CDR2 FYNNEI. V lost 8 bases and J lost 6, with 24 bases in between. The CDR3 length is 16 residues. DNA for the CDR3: TGTGCCAGCGGCCTCACCGGGAGAGGAGTTATGGATACGCAGTATTTT. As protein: CASGLTGRGVMDTQYF.

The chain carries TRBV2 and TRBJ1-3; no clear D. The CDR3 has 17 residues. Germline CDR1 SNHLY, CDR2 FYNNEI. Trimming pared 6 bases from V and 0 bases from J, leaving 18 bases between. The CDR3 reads CASSPPPVGNSGNTIYF. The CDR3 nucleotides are TGTGCCAGCAGCCCACCGCCGGTGGGGAACTCTGGAAACACCATATATTTT.

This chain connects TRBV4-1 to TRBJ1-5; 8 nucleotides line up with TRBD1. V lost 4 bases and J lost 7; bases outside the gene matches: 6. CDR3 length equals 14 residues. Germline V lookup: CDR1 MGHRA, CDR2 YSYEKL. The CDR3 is CASSRDRGEQPQHF. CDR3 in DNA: TGCGCCAGCAGCCGTGACAGGGGAGAGCAGCCCCAGCATTTT.

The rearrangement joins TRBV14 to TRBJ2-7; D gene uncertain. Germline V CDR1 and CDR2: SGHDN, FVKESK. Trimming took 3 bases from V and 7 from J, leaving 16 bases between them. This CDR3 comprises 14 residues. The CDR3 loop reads CASSHPSAWWEQYV. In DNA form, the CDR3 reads TGTGCCAGCAGCCACCCTTCTGCTTGGTGGGAGCAGTACGTC.